This T cell receptor (beta chain) emerged from a study of T cells after yellow fever vaccination. Study results and caveats: Clonotype sharing between CD4 and CD8 compartments was small.

V was pared by 1 base and J by 5 bases, with 12 bases between. Germline loops: CDR1 SGHAT, CDR2 FQNNGV. The CDR3 covers 14 residues. The TCR cDNA carried a universal primer site and UMIs from 5'RACE template switching. MiXCR, applied by TCRdb to the 5' RACE reads, yields one record per CDR3 protein. In the table there are roughly 120,000 distinct CDR3 sequences, more than 6% of which are singletons. A word on this clonotype: The antigen is undetermined.

The TCR was taken from a young man who received the YFV17D yellow fever vaccine. The rearrangement uses TRBV11-2 and TRBJ2-7; TRBD1 might be the D (6 bases). This sample comprised CD4+ T cells sorted from PBMCs, obtained less than 11 days after the first yellow fever vaccination. The DNA for the CDR3 is TGTGCCAGCAGCTTAGGGACGAGGGGGAACGAGCAGTACTTC. As protein: CASSLGTRGNEQYF.